A selection of T cell receptor beta chains follows, all from one sample in a study of regulatory T cells in long-lasting Graves disease. TCRdb processed the multiplex PCR reads anew with MiXCR; each CDR3 protein has one entry. The repertoire holds some 200,000 distinct CDR3 sequences, less than 20% seen once, with roughly 10% in the top ten. These records were also assigned to another study, of T cells in Graves' hyperthyroidism and ophthalmopathy.

The source material was peripheral blood mononuclear cells (PBMCs), sampled at new diagnosis, from a patient treated with antithyroid drugs. Every receptor here comes from a young woman with Graves disease. Both conserved end residues are part of each CDR3. D genes are given only for firm matches.

J | V | D | length | CDR3
TRBJ2-3 | TRBV3-1 | TRBD2 | 14 | CASSRRGGADTQYF
TRBJ1-4 | TRBV7-8 | - | 16 | CASSGEWRPTNEKLLF
TRBJ1-1 | TRBV4-1 | - | 15 | CASSQAGRAYTEAFF
TRBJ2-3 | TRBV6-2/TRBV6-3 | - | 14 | CASSEMASTDTQYF
TRBJ2-7 | TRBV10-2 | - | 12 | CASSERGYEQYF
TRBJ2-1 | TRBV27 | - | 17 | CASSFSGTDFVYNEQFF
TRBJ1-5 | TRBV15 | - | 17 | CATSYLSGGGGNQPQHF
TRBJ1-1 | TRBV19 | - | 13 | CASSVPGFGGAFF
TRBJ2-7 | TRBV27 | TRBD1 | 15 | CASSSKPGQGYEQYF
TRBJ1-5 | TRBV12-3/TRBV12-4 | TRBD1 | 15 | CASSFSGTGYQPQHF
TRBJ2-1 | TRBV7-9 | - | 15 | CASSLMRLDLNEQFF
TRBJ2-4 | TRBV29-1 | TRBD2 | 13 | CSVEVPAGDIQYF
TRBJ1-1 | TRBV12-3/TRBV12-4 | TRBD1 | 15 | CASFGPQGAGTEAFF
TRBJ2-5 | TRBV2 | - | 11 | CASTLQETQYF
TRBJ1-5 | TRBV15 | TRBD1 | 20 | CAARGQGATRGKYSNQPQHF
TRBJ2-5 | TRBV15 | TRBD2 | 15 | CATSRGTSGKETQYF
TRBJ1-5 | TRBV5-5 | - | 15 | CASSRQGFSNQPQHF
TRBJ2-4 | TRBV10-3 | - | 17 | CAISENPGGIAKNIQYF
TRBJ2-3 | TRBV30 | TRBD1 | 16 | CAWSVRWTGVADTQYF
TRBJ1-6 | TRBV9 | - | 15 | CASALGGQANSPLHF
TRBJ2-1 | TRBV18 | - | 15 | CASSPKQGGYNEQFF
TRBJ1-2 | TRBV28 | - | 12 | CASSRYESGYTF
TRBJ1-4 | TRBV20-1 | TRBD1 | 16 | CSARDWGQGANEKLFF
TRBJ1-6 | TRBV2 | - | 13 | CASSGRENYPLHF
TRBJ1-3 | TRBV20-1 | - | 13 | CSVPEGSGNTIYF
TRBJ1-6 | TRBV4-1 | TRBD1 | 16 | CASSPRTGVKNSPLHF
TRBJ1-1 | TRBV18 | - | 17 | CASSPKAGWEKNTEAFF
TRBJ2-3 | TRBV9 | - | 13 | CASSVRGADTQYF
TRBJ2-2 | TRBV2 | TRBD2 | 15 | CAQSGRALDTGELFF
TRBJ2-2 | TRBV5-6 | - | 15 | CASSLAGPITGELFF
TRBJ1-5 | TRBV20-1 | - | 14 | CSASRVAGNQPQHF
TRBJ2-3 | TRBV3-1 | TRBD2 | 15 | CASSQDGLATDTQYF
TRBJ2-3 | TRBV20-1 | TRBD1 | 15 | CSAGDRVGGTDTQYF
TRBJ2-3 | TRBV30 | - | 12 | CAWSVGSDTQYF
TRBJ1-2 | TRBV7-8 | - | 15 | CASSLARTDNYGYTF
TRBJ1-1 | TRBV19 | - | 15 | CASSIGNPGYTEAFF
TRBJ2-5 | TRBV9 | - | 14 | CASSVGLHQVTQYF
TRBJ2-2 | TRBV28 | TRBD1 | 15 | CASRSRGLNTGELFF
TRBJ1-1 | TRBV10-3 | TRBD1 | 15 | CAISESSGTGGAAFF
TRBJ1-5 | TRBV5-1 | TRBD1 | 15 | CASSDGQGSNQPQHF
TRBJ1-6 | TRBV25-1 | TRBD1 | 18 | CASRGPGQGGSYNSPLHF
TRBJ2-7 | TRBV2 | TRBD2 | 16 | CASSFSASGRAPEQYF
TRBJ2-1 | TRBV27 | TRBD2 | 16 | CASRSPSGETYNEQFF
TRBJ2-3 | TRBV5-8 | - | 15 | CASSTSYGSTDTQYF
TRBJ2-7 | TRBV12-3/TRBV12-4 | TRBD1 | 15 | CASNLLAGGSYEQYF
TRBJ2-7 | TRBV28 | - | 14 | CASSLRSTDYEQYF
TRBJ1-1 | TRBV19 | - | 14 | CASSTGTMNTEAFF
TRBJ2-7 | TRBV2 | TRBD2 | 17 | CASSEAVLAGASHEQYF
TRBJ1-2 | TRBV28 | - | 14 | CASSPRDTFYGYTF
TRBJ2-4 | TRBV20-1 | TRBD2 | 12 | CSARSLGGGQYF
TRBJ2-3 | TRBV6-1 | TRBD2 | 15 | CASRMSGSGTDTQYF
TRBJ2-2 | TRBV6-2/TRBV6-3 | - | 11 | CASSPYGELFF
TRBJ2-7 | TRBV7-9 | - | 13 | CASSSTGNGEQYF
TRBJ2-5 | TRBV6-1 | - | 15 | CASSLDSGRQETQYF
TRBJ1-5 | TRBV4-1 | - | 13 | CASSQDFYQPQHF
TRBJ2-6 | TRBV2 | TRBD1 | 15 | CASSQTGTGANVLTF
TRBJ1-2 | TRBV28 | TRBD1 | 14 | CASSLGGTGNGYTF
TRBJ2-7 | TRBV19 | - | 11 | CASGGGSEQYF
TRBJ2-3 | TRBV19 | - | 10 | CATMEDTQYF